A single sample gave rise to the 5 T cell receptor beta chains below, sequenced in a study of blood T cell repertoires in COVID-19 (TCRdb year 2020). The library was generated by the immunoSEQ multiplex PCR assay. Drawn from immuneACCESS, this table holds only the in-frame rearrangements with V and J called that TCRdb kept. Clones are partly lost; checked studies trace under half to an unresolved V gene and leave the rest unexplained. For this sample there are some 60,000 clones; approximately 91% appear just once. The top ten constitute around 1.5% of the sample. The source material was peripheral blood. Receptors originate from a human donor in a cohort sampled during active COVID-19.

The sample holds one count of this clone. The chain employs TRBV19 and TRBJ2-7; tentatively, D is TRBD1 (5 bases). The CDR3 sequence is 14 residues long. V lost 7 bases and J lost 4, with 17 bases in between. CDR1 is LNHDA, CDR2 SQIVND, per germline (reference sequence). CDR3 loop: CASKARQGLYEQYF. DNA for the CDR3: TGTGCCAGTAAGGCTCGGCAGGGCCTATACGAGCAGTACTTC.

V gene TRBV5-1 combines with J gene TRBJ2-5, with TRBD2 as a possible D gene (5 bases). This CDR3 is built from 13 residues. Trimming pared 4 bases from V and 5 bases from J, leaving 12 bases between. Germline-derived CDR1 and CDR2 are SGHRS and YFSETQ. The CDR3 reads CASSMGSGETQYF. CDR3 coding DNA: TGCGCCAGCAGCATGGGGAGTGGGGAGACCCAGTACTTC.

The J gene is TRBJ2-3, the V gene TRBV24-1, with D perhaps TRBD2 (6 bases). This CDR3 spans 14 amino acids. Germline loops: CDR1 KGHDR, CDR2 SFDVKD. Between the trimmed V and J ends, which lost 5 bases and 3 bases, there was a span of 11 bases. DNA for the CDR3: TGTGCCACCAGTGTAACGGGAGTTACAGATACGCAGTATTTT. As protein: CATSVTGVTDTQYF.

The chain carries TRBV7-8 and TRBJ2-3, with unresolved D. Germline V gene lookup returns CDR1 SGHVS and CDR2 FQNEAQ. The CDR3 spans 13 residues. V gave up 4 bases and J gave up 7 bases, with 12 bases separating them. The DNA of the CDR3 is TGTGCCAGCAGCTCCCCCGGTGCGAATACGCAGTATTTT. Amino acid sequence: CASSSPGANTQYF.

This sequence joins TRBV5-6 and TRBJ2-2, with D perhaps matching TRBD1 (5 bases). The CDR3 spans 17 residues. Trimming removed 4 bases at V and 0 bases at J, with 16 bases between. Germline-derived CDR1 and CDR2 are SGHDT and YYEEEE. CDR3 sequence (DNA): TGTGCCAGCAGCCCGTTCTCGGTGACAGCGAACACCGGGGAGCTGTTTTTT. Translated, it gives CASSPFSVTANTGELFF.